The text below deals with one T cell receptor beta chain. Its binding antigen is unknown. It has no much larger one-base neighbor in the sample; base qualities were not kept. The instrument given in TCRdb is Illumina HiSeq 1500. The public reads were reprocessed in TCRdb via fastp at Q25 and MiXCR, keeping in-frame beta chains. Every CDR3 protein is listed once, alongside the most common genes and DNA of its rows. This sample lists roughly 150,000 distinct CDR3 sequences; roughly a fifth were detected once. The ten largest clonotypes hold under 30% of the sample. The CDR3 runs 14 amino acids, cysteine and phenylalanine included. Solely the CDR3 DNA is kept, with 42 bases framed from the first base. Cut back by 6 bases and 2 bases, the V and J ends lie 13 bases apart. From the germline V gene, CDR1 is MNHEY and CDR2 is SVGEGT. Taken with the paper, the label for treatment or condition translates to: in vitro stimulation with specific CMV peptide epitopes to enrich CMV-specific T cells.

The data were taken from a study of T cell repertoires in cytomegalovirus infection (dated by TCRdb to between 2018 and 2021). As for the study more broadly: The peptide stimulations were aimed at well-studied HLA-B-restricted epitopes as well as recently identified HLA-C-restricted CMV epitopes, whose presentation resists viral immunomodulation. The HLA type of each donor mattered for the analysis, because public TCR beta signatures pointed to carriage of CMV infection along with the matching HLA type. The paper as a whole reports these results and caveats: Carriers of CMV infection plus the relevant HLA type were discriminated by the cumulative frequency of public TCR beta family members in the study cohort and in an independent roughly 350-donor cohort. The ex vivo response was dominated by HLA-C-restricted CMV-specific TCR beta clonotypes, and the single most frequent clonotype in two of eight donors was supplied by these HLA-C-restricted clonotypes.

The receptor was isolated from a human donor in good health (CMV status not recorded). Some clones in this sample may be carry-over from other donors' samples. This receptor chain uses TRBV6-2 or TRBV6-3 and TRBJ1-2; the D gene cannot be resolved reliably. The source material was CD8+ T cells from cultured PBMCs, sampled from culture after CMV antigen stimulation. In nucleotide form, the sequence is TGTGCCAGCAGCCCCTCGCCGGGAAACTATGGCTACACCTTC. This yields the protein CASSPSPGNYGYTF.